Detailed here is one T cell receptor beta chain. Its antigen is still unknown. One base away there is no much larger clone; base qualities are not given. There are 21 amino acids in the CDR3, from cysteine to phenylalanine inclusive. Only the CDR3 portion is preserved as DNA: 63 bases, with reading frame beginning at the first base. These data are taken from a study of technical replicates of blood from a few donors (dated by TCRdb to between 2016 and 2019). Libraries were made using the immunoSEQ multiplex PCR assay. The source is immuneACCESS, and TCRdb retained only in-frame sequences with V and J called. Part of the clones is not carried over; for the studies checked, unresolved V genes explain less than half of this, and the remainder is unexplained. In this sample the table shows tens of thousands of clones, around 93% of which occur a single time. The ten largest clones add up to about 4.5% of the sample.

The clonotype originates from a human donor in good health. Some clones in this sample may be carry-over from other donors' samples. Material for sequencing was PBMCs. This receptor chain uses TRBV1 and TRBJ2-3; no DNA check was done on the table's D call, TRBD1. TRBV1 is assigned pseudogene status. The CDR3: CTSSQVGPDRHPLSSTDTQYF. The DNA is as follows: TGCACCAGCAGCCAAGTGGGCCCGGACAGGCACCCTCTCTCTAGCACAGATACGCAGTATTTT.